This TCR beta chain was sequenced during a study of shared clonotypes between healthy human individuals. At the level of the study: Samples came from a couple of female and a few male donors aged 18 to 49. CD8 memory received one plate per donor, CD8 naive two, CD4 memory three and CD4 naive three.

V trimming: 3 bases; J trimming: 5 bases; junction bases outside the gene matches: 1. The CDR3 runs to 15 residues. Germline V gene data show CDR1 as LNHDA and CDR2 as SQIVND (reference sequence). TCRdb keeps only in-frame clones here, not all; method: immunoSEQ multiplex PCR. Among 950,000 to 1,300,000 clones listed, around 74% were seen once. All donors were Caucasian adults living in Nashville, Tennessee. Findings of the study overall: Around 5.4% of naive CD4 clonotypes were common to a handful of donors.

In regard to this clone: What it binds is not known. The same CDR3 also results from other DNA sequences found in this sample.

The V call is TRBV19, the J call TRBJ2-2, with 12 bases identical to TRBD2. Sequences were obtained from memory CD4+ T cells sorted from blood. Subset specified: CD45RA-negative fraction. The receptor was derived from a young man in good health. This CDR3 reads CASSMGLAGTGELFF. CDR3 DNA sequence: TGTGCCAGTAGTATGGGACTAGCGGGTACCGGGGAGCTGTTTTTT. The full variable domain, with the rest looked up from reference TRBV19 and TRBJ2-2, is DGGITQSPKYLFRKEGQNVTLSCEQNLNHDAMYWYRQDPGQGLRLIYYSQIVNDFQKGDIAEGYSVSREKKESFPLTVTSAQKNPTAFYLCASSMGLAGTGELFFGEGSRLTVL.